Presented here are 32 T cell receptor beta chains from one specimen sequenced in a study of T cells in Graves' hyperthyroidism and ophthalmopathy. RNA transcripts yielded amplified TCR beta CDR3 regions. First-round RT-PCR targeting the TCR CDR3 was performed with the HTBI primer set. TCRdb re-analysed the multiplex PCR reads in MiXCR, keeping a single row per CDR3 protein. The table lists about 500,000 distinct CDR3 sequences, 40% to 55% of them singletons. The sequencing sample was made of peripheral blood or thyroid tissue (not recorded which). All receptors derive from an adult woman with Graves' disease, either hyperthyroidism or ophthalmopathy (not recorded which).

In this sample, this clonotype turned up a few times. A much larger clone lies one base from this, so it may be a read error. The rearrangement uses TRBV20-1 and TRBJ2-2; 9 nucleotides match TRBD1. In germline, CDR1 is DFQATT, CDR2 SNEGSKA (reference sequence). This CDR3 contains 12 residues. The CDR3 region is CRGTGLTGELFF. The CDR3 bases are TGCAGAGGGACAGGGCTCACCGGGGAGCTGTTTTTT.

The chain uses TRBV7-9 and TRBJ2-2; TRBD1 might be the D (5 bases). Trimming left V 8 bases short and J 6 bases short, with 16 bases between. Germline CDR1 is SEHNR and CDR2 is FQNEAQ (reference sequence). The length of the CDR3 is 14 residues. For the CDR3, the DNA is TGTGCCAGCTCTGACCAGCAGGGTCCCGGGGAGCTGTTTTTT. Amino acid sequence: CASSDQQGPGELFF.

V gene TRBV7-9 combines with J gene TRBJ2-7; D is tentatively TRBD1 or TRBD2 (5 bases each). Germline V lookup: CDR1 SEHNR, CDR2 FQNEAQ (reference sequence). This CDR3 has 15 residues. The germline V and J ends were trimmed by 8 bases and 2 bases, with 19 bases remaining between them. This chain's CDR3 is CASSPINGAAYEQYF. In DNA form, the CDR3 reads TGTGCCAGCTCACCCATTAACGGGGCAGCCTACGAGCAGTACTTC.

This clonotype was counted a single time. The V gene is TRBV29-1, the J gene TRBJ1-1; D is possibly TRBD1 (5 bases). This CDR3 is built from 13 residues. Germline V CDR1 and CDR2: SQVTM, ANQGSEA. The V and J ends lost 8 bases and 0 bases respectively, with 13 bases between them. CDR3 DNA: TGCAGCTTAGGGTCAGGGATGAACACTGAAGCTTTCTTT. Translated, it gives CSLGSGMNTEAFF.

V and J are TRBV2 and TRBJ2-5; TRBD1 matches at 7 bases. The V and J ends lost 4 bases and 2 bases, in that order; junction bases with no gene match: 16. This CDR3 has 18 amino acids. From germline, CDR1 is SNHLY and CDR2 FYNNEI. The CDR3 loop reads CASSVEGYRGQTQETQYF. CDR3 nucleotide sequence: TGTGCCAGCAGTGTTGAGGGGTACCGGGGACAGACACAAGAGACCCAGTACTTC. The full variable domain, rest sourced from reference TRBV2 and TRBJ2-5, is EPEVTQTPSHQVTQMGQEVILRCVPISNHLYFYWYRQILGQKVEFLVSFYNNEISEKSEIFDDQFSVERPDGSNFTLKIRSTKLEDSAMYFCASSVEGYRGQTQETQYFGPGTRLLVL.

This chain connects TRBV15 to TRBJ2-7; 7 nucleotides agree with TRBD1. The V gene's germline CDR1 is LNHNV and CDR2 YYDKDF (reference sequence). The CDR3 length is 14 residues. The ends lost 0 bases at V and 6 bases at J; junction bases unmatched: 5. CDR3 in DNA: TGTGCCACCAGCAGAGAAATTACAGGGGCCGAGCAGTACTTC. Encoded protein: CATSREITGAEQYF.

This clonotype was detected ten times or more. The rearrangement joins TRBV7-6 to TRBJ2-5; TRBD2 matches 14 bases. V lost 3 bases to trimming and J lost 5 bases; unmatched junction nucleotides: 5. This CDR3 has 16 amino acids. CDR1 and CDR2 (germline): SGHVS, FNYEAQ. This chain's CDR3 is CASSFGTSGRGETQYF. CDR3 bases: TGTGCCAGCAGCTTTGGGACTAGCGGGAGAGGGGAGACCCAGTACTTC. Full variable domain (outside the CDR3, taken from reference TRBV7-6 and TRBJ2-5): GAGVSQSPRYKVTKRGQDVALRCDPISGHVSLYWYRQALGQGPEFLTYFNYEAQQDKSGLPNDRFSAERPEGSISTLTIQRTEQRDSAMYRCASSFGTSGRGETQYFGPGTRLLVL.

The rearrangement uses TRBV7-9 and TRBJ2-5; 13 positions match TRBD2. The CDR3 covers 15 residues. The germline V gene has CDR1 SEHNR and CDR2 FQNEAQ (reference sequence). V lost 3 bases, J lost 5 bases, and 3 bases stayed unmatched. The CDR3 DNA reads TGTGCCAGCAGCTTCGGGACTAGCGGGATTGAGACCCAGTACTTC. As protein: CASSFGTSGIETQYF.

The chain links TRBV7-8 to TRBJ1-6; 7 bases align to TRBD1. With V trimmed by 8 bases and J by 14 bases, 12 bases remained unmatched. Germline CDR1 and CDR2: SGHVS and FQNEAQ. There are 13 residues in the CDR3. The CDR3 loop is CASAGQPVRALHF. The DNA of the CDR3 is TGTGCCAGCGCGGGACAGCCCGTAAGGGCCCTCCACTTT.

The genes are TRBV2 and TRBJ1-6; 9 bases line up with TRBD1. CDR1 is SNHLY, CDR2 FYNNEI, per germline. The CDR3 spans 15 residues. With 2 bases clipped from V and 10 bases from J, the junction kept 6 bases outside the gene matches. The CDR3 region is CASSELGQGGSPLHF. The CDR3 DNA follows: TGTGCCAGCAGTGAATTGGGACAGGGTGGCTCACCCCTCCACTTT.

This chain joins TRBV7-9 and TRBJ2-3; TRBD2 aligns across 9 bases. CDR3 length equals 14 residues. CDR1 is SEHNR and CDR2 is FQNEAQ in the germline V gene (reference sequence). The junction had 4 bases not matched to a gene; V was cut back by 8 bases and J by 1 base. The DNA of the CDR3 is TGTGCCAGCGGCAGACTAGCGGGCACAGATACGCAGTATTTT. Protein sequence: CASGRLAGTDTQYF. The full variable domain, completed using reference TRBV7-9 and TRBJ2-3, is DTGVSQNPRHKITKRGQNVTFRCDPISEHNRLYWYRQTLGQGPEFLTYFQNEAQLEKSRLLSDRFSAERPKGSFSTLEIQRTEQGDSAMYLCASGRLAGTDTQYFGPGTRLTVL.

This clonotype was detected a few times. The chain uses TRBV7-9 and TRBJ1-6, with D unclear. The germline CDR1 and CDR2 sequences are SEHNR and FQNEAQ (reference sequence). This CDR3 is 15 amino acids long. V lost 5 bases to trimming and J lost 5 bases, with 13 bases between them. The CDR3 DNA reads TGTGCCAGCAGCCTCACCGGGCTGAATAATTCACCCCTCCACTTT. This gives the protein CASSLTGLNNSPLHF.

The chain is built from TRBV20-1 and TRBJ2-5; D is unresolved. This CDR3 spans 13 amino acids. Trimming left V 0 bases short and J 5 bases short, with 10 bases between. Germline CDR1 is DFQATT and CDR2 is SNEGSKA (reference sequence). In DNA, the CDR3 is TGCAGTGCTAGAGAACTAAGGGTGGAGACCCAGTACTTC. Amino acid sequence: CSARELRVETQYF.

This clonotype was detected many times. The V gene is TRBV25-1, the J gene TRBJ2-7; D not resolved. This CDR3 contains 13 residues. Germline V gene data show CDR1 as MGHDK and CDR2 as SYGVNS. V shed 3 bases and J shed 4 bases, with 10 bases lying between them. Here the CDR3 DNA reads TGTGCCAGCAGTGATGTCGGCAAATACGAGCAGTACTTC. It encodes CASSDVGKYEQYF.

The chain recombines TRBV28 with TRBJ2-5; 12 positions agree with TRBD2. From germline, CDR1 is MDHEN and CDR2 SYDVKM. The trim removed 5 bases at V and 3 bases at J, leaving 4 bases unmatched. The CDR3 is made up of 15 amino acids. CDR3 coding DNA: TGTGCCAGCAGTCCGAGACTAGCGGGGGAAGAGACCCAGTACTTC. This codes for CASSPRLAGEETQYF. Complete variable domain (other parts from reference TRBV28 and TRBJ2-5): DVKVTQSSRYLVKRTGEKVFLECVQDMDHENMFWYRQDPGLGLRLIYFSYDVKMKEKGDIPEGYSVSREKKERFSLILESASTNQTSMYLCASSPRLAGEETQYFGPGTRLLVL.

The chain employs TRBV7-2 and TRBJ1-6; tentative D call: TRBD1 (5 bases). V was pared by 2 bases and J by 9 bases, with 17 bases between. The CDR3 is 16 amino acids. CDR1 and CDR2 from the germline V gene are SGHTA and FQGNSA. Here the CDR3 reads CASSLTGDLGGSPLHF. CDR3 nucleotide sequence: TGTGCCAGCAGCTTAACGGGGGACCTGGGGGGTTCACCCCTCCACTTT.

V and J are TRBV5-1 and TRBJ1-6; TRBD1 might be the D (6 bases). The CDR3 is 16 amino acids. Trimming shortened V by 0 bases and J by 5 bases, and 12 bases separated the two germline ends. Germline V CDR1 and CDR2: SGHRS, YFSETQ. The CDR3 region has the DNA TGCGCCAGCAGCTTGGCCACAGGGTCAGATAATTCACCCCTCCACTTT. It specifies CASSLATGSDNSPLHF.

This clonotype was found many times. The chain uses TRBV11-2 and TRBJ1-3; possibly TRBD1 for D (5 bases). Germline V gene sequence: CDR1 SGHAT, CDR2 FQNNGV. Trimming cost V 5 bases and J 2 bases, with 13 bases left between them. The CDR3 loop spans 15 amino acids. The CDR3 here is CASSPRRGTGNTIYF. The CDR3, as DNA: TGTGCCAGCAGCCCCCGAAGGGGTACTGGAAACACCATATATTTT.

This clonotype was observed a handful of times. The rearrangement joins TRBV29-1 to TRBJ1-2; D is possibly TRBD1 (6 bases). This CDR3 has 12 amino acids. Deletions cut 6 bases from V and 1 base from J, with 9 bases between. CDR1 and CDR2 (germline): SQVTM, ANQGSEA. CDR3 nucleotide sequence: TGCAGCGTCGGGGGCGATAACTATGGCTACACCTTC. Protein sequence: CSVGGDNYGYTF.

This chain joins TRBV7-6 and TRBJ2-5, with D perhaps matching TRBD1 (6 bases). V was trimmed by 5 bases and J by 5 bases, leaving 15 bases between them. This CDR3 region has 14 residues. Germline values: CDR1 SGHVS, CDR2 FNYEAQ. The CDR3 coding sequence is TGTGCCAGCAGCCGGGTAGGGGGTCTGGAGACCCAGTACTTC. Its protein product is CASSRVGGLETQYF. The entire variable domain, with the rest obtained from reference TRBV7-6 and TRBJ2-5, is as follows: GAGVSQSPRYKVTKRGQDVALRCDPISGHVSLYWYRQALGQGPEFLTYFNYEAQQDKSGLPNDRFSAERPEGSISTLTIQRTEQRDSAMYRCASSRVGGLETQYFGPGTRLLVL.

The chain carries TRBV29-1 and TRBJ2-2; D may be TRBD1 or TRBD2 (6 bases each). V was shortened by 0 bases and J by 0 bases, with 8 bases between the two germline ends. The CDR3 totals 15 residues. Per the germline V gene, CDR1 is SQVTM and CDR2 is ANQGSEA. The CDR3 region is CSVEDGGPNTGELFF. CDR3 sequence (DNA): TGCAGCGTTGAAGACGGGGGCCCGAACACCGGGGAGCTGTTTTTT.

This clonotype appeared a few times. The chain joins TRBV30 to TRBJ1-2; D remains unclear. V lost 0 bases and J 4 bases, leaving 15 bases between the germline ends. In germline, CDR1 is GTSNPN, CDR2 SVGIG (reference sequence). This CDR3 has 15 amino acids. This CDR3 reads CAWSVRLSTVYGYTF. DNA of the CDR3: TGTGCCTGGAGTGTTCGCCTCAGCACGGTCTATGGCTACACCTTC.

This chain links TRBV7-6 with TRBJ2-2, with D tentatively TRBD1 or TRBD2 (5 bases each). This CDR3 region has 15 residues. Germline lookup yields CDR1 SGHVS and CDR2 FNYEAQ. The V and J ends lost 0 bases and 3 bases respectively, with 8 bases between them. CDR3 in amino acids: CASSLAGDHTGELFF. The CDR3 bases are TGTGCCAGCAGCTTAGCGGGGGATCACACCGGGGAGCTGTTTTTT.

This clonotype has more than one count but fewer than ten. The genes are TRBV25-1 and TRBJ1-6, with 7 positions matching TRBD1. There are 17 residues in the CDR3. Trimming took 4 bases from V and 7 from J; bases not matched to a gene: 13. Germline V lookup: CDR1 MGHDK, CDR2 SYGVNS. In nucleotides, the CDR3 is TGTGCCAGCAGTGCACACCGGACAGGTCGTATGAATTCACCCCTCCACTTT. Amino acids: CASSAHRTGRMNSPLHF.

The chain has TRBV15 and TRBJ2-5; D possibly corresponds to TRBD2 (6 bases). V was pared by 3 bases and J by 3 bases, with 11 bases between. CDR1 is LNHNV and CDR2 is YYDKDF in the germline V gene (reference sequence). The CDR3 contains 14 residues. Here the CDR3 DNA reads TGTGCCACCAGCAGCCCCTCGGGGGAAGAGACCCAGTACTTC. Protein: CATSSPSGEETQYF.

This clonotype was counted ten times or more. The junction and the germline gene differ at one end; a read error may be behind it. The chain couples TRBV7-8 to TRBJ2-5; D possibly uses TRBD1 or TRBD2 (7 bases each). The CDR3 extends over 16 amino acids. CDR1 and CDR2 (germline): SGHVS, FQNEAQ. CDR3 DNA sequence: TGTGCCGGCAGCACCCGGGACAGCGGGGAGCAAGAGACCCAGTACTTC. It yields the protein CAGSTRDSGEQETQYF.

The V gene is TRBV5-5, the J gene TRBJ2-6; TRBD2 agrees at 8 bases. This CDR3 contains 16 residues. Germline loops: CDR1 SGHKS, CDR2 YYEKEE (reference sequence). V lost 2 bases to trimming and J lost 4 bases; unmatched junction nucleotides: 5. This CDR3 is CASSLGGRFGANVLTF. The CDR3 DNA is TGTGCCAGCAGCTTAGGCGGGAGGTTCGGGGCCAACGTCCTGACTTTC.

The CDR3 sequence: CASTLDRTQHF. The CDR3 DNA is TGTGCCAGCACCCTGGACAGGACCCAGCATTTT. The chain couples TRBV6-1 to TRBJ1-5, with 7 bases aligning to TRBD1. The CDR3 consists of 11 residues. In germline, CDR1 is MNHNS, CDR2 SASEGT. The V gene end was trimmed by 7 bases and the J gene end by 11 bases; junction bases not matched to a gene: 5.

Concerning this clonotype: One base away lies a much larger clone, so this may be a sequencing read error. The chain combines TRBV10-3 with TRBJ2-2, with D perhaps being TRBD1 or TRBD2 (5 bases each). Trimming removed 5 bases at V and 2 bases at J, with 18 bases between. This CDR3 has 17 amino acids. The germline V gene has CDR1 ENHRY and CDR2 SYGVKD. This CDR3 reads CAISYGGSGLNTGELFF. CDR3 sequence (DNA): TGTGCCATCAGTTATGGGGGTTCGGGCCTAAACACCGGGGAGCTGTTTTTT.

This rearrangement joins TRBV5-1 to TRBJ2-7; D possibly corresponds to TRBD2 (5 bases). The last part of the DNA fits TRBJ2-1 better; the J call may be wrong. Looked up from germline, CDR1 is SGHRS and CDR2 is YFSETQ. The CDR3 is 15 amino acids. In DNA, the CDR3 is TGCGCCAGCAGCTCAGGACTTCTTAGAATCAATGAGCAGTTCTTC. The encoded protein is CASSSGLLRINEQFF.

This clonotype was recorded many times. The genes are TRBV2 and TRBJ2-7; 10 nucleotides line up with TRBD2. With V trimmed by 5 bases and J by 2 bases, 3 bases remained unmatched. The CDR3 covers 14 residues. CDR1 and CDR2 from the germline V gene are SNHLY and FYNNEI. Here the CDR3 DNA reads TGTGCCAGCAGTCTAGCGGGAGCCACCTACGAGCAGTACTTC. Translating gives CASSLAGATYEQYF.

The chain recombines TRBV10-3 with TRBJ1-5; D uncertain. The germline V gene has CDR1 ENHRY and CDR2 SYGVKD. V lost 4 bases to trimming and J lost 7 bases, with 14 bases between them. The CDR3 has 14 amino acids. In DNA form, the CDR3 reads TGTGCCATCAGTGCGGTGGATCTAGGGCAGCCCCAGCATTTT. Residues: CAISAVDLGQPQHF.